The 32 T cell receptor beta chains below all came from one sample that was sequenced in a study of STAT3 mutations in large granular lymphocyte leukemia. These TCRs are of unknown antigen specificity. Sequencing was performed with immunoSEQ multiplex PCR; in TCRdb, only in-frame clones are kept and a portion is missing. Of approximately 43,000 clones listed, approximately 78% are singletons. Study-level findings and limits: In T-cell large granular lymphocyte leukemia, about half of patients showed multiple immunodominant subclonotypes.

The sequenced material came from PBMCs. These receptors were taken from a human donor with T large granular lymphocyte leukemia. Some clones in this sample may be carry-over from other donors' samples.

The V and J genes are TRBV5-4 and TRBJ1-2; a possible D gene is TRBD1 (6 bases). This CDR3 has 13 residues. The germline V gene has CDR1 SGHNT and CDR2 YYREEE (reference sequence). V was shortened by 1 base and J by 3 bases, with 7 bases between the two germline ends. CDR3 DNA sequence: TGTGCCAGCAGCTTGACAGGGTACTATGGCTACACCTTC. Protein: CASSLTGYYGYTF.

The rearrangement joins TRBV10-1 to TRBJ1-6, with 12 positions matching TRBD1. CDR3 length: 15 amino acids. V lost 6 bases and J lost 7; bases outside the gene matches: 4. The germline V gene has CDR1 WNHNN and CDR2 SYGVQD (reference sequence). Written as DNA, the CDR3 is TGCGCCAGCAGCGAGGGACAGGGGGCGAATTCACCCCTCCACTTT. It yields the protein CASSEGQGANSPLHF.

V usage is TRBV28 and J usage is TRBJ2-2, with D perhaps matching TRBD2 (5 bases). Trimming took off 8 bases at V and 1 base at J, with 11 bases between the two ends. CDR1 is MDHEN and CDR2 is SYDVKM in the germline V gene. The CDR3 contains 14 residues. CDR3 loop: CASLRAGNTGELFF. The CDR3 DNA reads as TGTGCCAGCCTTCGGGCGGGGAACACCGGGGAGCTGTTTTTT.

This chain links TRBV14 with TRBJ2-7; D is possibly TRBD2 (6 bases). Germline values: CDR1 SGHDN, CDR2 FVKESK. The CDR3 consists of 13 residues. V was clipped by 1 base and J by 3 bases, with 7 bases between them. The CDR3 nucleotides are TGTGCCAGCAGCCAAGTGCGGGGCTACGAGCAGTACTTC. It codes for CASSQVRGYEQYF.

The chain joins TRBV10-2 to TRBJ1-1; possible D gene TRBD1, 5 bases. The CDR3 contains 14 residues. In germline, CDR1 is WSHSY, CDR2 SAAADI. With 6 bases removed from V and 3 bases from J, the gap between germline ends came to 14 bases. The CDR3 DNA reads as TGCGCCAGCAGGGGTATGAGGGGAGACACTGAAGCTTTCTTT. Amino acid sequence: CASRGMRGDTEAFF.

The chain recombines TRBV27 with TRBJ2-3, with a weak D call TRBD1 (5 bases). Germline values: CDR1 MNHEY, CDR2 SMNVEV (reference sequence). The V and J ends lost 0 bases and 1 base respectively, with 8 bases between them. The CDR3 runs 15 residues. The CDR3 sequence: CASSLSPTGTDTQYF. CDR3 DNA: TGTGCCAGCAGTTTATCCCCGACAGGCACAGATACGCAGTATTTT.

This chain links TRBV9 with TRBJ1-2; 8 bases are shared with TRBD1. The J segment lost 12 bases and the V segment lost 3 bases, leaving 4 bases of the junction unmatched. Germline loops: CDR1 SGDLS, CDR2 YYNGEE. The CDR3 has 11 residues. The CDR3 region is CASSAGGKDTF. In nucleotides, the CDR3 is TGTGCCAGCAGCGCAGGGGGCAAGGACACCTTC.

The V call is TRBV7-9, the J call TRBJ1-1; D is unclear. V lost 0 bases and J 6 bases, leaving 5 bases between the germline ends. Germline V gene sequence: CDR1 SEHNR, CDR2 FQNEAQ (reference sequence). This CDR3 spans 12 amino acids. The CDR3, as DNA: TGTGCCAGCAGCTTAGCAGTCGCTGAAGCTTTCTTT. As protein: CASSLAVAEAFF.

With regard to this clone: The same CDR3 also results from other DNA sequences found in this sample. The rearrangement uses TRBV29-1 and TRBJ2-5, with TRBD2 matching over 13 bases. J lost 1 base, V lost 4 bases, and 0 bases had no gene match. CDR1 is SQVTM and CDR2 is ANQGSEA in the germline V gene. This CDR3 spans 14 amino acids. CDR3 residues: CSVGLAGGQETQYF. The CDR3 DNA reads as TGCAGCGTTGGACTAGCGGGGGGCCAAGAGACCCAGTACTTC.

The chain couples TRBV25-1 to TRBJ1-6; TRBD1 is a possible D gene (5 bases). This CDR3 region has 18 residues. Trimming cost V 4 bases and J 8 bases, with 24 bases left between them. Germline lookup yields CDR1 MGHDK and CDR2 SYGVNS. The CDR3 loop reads CASSAYPRGNIRDSPLHF. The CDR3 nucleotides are TGTGCCAGCAGTGCCTACCCCCGGGGGAACATTAGGGATTCACCCCTCCACTTT.

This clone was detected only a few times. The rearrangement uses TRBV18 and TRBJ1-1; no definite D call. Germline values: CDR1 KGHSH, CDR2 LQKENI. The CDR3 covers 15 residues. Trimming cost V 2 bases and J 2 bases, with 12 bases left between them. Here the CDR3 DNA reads TGTGCCAGCTCACCATTTTCCGCGGAAAACACTGAAGCTTTCTTT. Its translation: CASSPFSAENTEAFF. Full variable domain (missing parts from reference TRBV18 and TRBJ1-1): NAGVMQNPRHLVRRRGQEARLRCSPMKGHSHVYWYRQLPEEGLKFMVYLQKENIIDESGMPKERFSAEFPKEGPSILRIQQVVRGDSAAYFCASSPFSAENTEAFFGQGTRLTVV.

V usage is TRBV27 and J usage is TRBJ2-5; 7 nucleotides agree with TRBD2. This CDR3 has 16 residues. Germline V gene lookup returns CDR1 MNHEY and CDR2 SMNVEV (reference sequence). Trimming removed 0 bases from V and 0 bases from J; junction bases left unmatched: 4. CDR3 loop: CASSLSSGHDQETQYF. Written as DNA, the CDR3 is TGTGCCAGCAGTTTATCTAGCGGGCACGACCAAGAGACCCAGTACTTC.

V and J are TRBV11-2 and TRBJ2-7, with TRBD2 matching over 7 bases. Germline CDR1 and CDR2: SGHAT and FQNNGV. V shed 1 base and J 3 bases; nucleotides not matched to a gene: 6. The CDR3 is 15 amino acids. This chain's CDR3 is CASSLGASGNYEQYF. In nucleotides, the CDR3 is TGTGCCAGCAGCTTAGGGGCTAGCGGAAACTACGAGCAGTACTTC.

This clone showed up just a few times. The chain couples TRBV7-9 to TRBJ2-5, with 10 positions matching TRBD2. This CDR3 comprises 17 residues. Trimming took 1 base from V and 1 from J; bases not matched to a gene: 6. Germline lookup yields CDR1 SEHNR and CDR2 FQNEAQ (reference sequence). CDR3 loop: CASSLGSSGGGQETQYF. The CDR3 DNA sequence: TGTGCCAGCAGCTTAGGTTCAAGCGGGGGGGGCCAAGAGACCCAGTACTTC.

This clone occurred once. The CDR3 nucleotides are TGTGCCATCAGTGAGTCCTCTTCTAGCGGGTTCACAGATACGCAGTATTTT. Its protein product is CAISESSSSGFTDTQYF. This chain joins TRBV10-3 and TRBJ2-3; 8 nucleotides line up with TRBD2. The germline V gene has CDR1 ENHRY and CDR2 SYGVKD. The CDR3 is 17 amino acids. The V segment lost 0 bases and the J segment 2 bases; nucleotides outside the gene matches: 7.

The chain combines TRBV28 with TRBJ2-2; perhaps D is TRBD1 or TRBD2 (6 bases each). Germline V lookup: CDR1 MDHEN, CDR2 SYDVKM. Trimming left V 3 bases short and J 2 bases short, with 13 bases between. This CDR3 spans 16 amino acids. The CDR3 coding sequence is TGTGCCAGCAGTTTGGGGGGCGGGGCCAACACCGGGGAGCTGTTTTTT. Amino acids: CASSLGGGANTGELFF.

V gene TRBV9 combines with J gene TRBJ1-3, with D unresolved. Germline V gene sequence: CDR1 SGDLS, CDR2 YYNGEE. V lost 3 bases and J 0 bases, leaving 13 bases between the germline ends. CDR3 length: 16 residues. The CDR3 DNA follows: TGTGCCAGCAGCGAAGAGGCGCTCCGCTCTGGAAACACCATATATTTT. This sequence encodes CASSEEALRSGNTIYF.

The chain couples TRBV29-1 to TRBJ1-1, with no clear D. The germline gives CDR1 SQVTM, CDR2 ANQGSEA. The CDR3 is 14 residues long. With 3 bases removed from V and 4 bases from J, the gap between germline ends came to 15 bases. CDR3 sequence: CSVEISFGVTEAFF. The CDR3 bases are TGCAGCGTTGAGATCAGCTTTGGCGTCACTGAAGCTTTCTTT.

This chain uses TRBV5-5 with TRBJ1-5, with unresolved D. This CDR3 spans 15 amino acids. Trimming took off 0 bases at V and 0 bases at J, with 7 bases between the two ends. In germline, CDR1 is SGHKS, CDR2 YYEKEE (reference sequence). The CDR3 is CASSLDSYSNQPQHF. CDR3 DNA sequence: TGTGCCAGCAGCTTGGATAGTTATAGCAATCAGCCCCAGCATTTT.

As DNA, the CDR3 is TGTGCCAGTAGTATAGCCCCCGGGTCTCCCTACAATGAGCAGTTCTTC. It encodes CASSIAPGSPYNEQFF. The V call is TRBV19, the J call TRBJ2-1; D remains unclear. The CDR3 length is 16 residues. Trimming took off 1 base at V and 2 bases at J, with 12 bases between the two ends. Germline CDR1 reads LNHDA; CDR2 reads SQIVND (reference sequence). Full variable domain (remainder filled in from reference TRBV19 and TRBJ2-1): DGGITQSPKYLFRKEGQNVTLSCEQNLNHDAMYWYRQDPGQGLRLIYYSQIVNDFQKGDIAEGYSVSREKKESFPLTVTSAQKNPTAFYLCASSIAPGSPYNEQFFGPGTRLTVL.

CDR3 amino acids: CASSVTGEYADTQYF. CDR3 nucleotides: TGTGCCAGCAGCGTAACAGGGGAATACGCAGATACGCAGTATTTT. The chain links TRBV11-2 to TRBJ2-3; 7 bases align to TRBD1. This CDR3 spans 15 amino acids. The ends lost 5 bases at V and 4 bases at J; junction bases unmatched: 9. From germline, CDR1 is SGHAT and CDR2 FQNNGV.

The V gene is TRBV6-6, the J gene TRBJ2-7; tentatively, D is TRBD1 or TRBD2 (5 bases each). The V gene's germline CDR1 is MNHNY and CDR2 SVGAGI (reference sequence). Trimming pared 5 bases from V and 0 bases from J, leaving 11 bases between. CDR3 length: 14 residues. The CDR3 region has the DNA TGTGCCAGCAGTAGGGCAGGGAGCTCCTACGAGCAGTACGTC. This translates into CASSRAGSSYEQYV.

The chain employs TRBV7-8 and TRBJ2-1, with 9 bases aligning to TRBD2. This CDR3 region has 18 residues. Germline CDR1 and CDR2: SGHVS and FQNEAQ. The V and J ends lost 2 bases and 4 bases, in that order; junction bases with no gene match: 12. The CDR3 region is CASSLRASGATFYNEQFF. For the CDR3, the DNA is TGTGCCAGCAGCTTAAGGGCTAGCGGGGCAACTTTTTACAATGAGCAGTTCTTC.

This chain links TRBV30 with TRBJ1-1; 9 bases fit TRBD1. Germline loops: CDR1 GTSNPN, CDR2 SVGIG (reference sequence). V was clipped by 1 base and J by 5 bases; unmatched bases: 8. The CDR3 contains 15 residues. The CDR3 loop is CAWSERTGVATEAFF. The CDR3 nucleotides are TGTGCCTGGAGTGAGCGGACAGGGGTTGCGACTGAAGCTTTCTTT.

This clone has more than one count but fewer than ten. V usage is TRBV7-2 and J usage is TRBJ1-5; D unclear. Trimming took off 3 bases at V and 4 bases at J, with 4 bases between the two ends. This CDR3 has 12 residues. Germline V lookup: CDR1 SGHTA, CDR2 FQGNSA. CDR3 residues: CASSFPNQPQHF. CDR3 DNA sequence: TGTGCCAGCAGCTTCCCTAATCAGCCCCAGCATTTT.

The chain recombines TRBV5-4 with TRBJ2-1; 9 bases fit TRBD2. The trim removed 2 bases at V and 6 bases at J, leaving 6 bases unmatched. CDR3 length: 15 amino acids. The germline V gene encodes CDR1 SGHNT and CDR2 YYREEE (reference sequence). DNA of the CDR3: TGTGCCAGCAGCTTCGGCAGCGGGGGGACCAATGAGCAGTTCTTC. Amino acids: CASSFGSGGTNEQFF.

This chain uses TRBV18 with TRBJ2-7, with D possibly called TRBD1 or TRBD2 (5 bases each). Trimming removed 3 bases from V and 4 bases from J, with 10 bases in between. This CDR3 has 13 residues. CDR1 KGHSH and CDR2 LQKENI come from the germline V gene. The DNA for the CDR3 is TGTGCCAGCTCACCTACTGAGGGGTACGAGCAGTACGTC. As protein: CASSPTEGYEQYV.

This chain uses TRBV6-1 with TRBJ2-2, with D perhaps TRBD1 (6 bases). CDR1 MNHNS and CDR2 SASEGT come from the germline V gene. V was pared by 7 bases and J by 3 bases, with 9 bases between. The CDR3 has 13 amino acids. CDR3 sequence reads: CASTHRDTGELFF. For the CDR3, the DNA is TGTGCCAGCACCCACAGGGACACCGGGGAGCTGTTTTTT.

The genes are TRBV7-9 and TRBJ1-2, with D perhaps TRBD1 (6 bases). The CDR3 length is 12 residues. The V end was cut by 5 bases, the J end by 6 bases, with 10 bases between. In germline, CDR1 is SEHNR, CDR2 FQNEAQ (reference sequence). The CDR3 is CASSRTGNGYTF. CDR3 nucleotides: TGTGCCAGCAGCCGAACAGGGAATGGCTACACCTTC.

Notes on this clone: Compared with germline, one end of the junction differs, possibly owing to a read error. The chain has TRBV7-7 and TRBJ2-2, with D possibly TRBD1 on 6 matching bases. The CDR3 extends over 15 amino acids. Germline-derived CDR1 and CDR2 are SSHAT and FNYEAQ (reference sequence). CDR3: CASSPSQGYTGELFF. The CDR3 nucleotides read TGTGCTAGCAGCCCTAGTCAGGGGTACACCGGGGAGCTGTTTTTT.

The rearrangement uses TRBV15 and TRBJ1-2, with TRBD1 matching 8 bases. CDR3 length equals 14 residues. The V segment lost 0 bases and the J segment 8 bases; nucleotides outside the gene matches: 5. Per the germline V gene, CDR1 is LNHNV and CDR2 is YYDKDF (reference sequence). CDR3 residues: CATSRDQGAEGYTF. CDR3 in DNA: TGTGCCACCAGCAGAGATCAGGGGGCGGAGGGCTACACCTTC.

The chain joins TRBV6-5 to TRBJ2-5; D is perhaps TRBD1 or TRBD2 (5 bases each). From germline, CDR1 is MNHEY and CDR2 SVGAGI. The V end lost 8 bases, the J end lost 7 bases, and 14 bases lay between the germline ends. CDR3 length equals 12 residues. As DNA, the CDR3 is TGTGCCAGCTCCGGGGCGCTTGGGACCCAGTACTTC. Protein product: CASSGALGTQYF.